The next 26 T cell receptor beta chains were all read from a single sample in a study of OX40 agonist ivuxolimab in advanced cancers. Only in-frame clones appear in the TCRdb table, and some are missing; sequencing was by immunoSEQ multiplex PCR. The profile covers tens of thousands of clones, with about 89% appearing a single time and about 14% taken by the ten largest. The input for sequencing was CD4+ or CD8+ T cells sorted from blood, taken in a trial of the OX40 agonist ivuxolimab. These receptors originate from an adult with an advanced solid tumor such as melanoma, head and neck, liver or kidney cancer.

This clone was seen once. The chain joins TRBV19 to TRBJ2-2, with unresolved D. This CDR3 comprises 15 residues. Germline V gene sequence: CDR1 LNHDA, CDR2 SQIVND (reference sequence). The V end was cut by 6 bases, the J end by 6 bases, with 17 bases between. The CDR3 spells CASRNAKVVPGELFF. The DNA for the CDR3 is TGTGCCAGTAGAAACGCTAAAGTTGTGCCCGGGGAGCTGTTTTTT.

V and J are TRBV11-3 and TRBJ1-2; no reliable D call. Germline CDR1 is SGHNT and CDR2 is YENEEA. This CDR3 is built from 13 residues. With 2 bases removed from V and 10 bases from J, the gap between germline ends came to 14 bases. The CDR3 here is CASSLSAASVYTF. In DNA, the CDR3 is TGTGCCAGCAGCTTATCGGCGGCGTCGGTCTACACCTTC. Based on the CDR3 plus reference TRBV11-3 and TRBJ1-2, the full variable domain is EAGVVQSPRYKIIEKKQPVAFWCNPISGHNTLYWYLQNLGQGPELLIRYENEEAVDDSQLPKDRFSAERLKGVDSTLKIQPAELGDSAVYLCASSLSAASVYTFGSGTRLTVV.

This clone was observed once. A much larger clone is a single base away; this may be a read error. In the same sample, other DNA sequences code for this CDR3. This sequence joins TRBV5-6 and TRBJ1-1, with D possibly TRBD1 on 5 matching bases. CDR3 size: 12 residues. Looked up from germline, CDR1 is SGHDT and CDR2 is YYEEEE. Between the trimmed V and J ends, which lost 1 base and 5 bases, there was a span of 6 bases. This chain's CDR3 is CASSLRGTEAFF. The CDR3 DNA sequence: TGTGCCAGCAGCTTGCGGGGGACTGAAGCTTTCTTT.

CDR3 amino acids: CASSPGQGNEQFF. The DNA for the CDR3 is TGTGCCAGCAGCCCCGGACAGGGCAATGAGCAGTTCTTC. The chain links TRBV7-2 to TRBJ2-1, with 8 bases identical to TRBD1. The trim removed 5 bases at V and 6 bases at J, leaving 3 bases unmatched. CDR3 length: 13 residues. CDR1 is SGHTA, CDR2 FQGNSA, per germline.

In its sample, this clone was seen once. This rearrangement joins TRBV7-2 to TRBJ2-1, with D possibly matching TRBD2 (5 bases). This CDR3 region has 14 residues. Per the germline V gene, CDR1 is SGHTA and CDR2 is FQGNSA. Deletions cut 8 bases from V and 0 bases from J, with 11 bases between. The CDR3 coding sequence is TGTGCCAGCCACCTCGGAGGCTCCTACAATGAGCAGTTCTTC. It is translated as CASHLGGSYNEQFF.

This clone was detected only once. The same CDR3 also results from other DNA sequences found in this sample. The V call is TRBV5-8, the J call TRBJ2-7, with unresolved D. Germline-derived CDR1 and CDR2 are SGHTS and YDEGEE. CDR3 length: 12 amino acids. Trimming stripped 2 bases from V and 0 bases from J, with 3 bases between. In DNA form, the CDR3 reads TGTGCCAGCAGCTTAAGCTCCTACGAGCAGTACTTC. Encoded protein: CASSLSSYEQYF.

This chain joins TRBV7-9 and TRBJ2-5, with D hard to call. Trimming shortened V by 2 bases and J by 7 bases, and 17 bases separated the two germline ends. This CDR3 spans 15 amino acids. CDR1 SEHNR and CDR2 FQNEAQ come from the germline V gene (reference sequence). CDR3 nucleotide sequence: TGTGCCAGCAGCTTATTAGATGGGTCAGGCGGGACCCAGTACTTC. Encoded protein: CASSLLDGSGGTQYF.

V gene TRBV5-1 combines with J gene TRBJ2-4; the match to TRBD1 covers 9 bases. After removal of 2 bases from V and 8 bases from J, the junction contained 5 bases not matched to a gene. Germline V gene sequence: CDR1 SGHRS, CDR2 YFSETQ. This CDR3 spans 14 amino acids. CDR3 protein: CASSFRDREDIQYF. CDR3 DNA: TGCGCCAGCAGCTTCCGGGACAGGGAGGACATTCAGTACTTC.

This clone occurred a few times. The chain uses TRBV10-1 and TRBJ2-2; tentative D call: TRBD2 (6 bases). The CDR3 extends over 14 amino acids. CDR1 and CDR2 (germline): WNHNN, SYGVQD (reference sequence). The germline V and J ends were trimmed by 6 bases and 4 bases, with 12 bases remaining between them. The CDR3 loop is CASRVAEGTGELFF. The CDR3 nucleotides are TGCGCCAGCAGAGTAGCGGAAGGCACCGGGGAGCTGTTTTTT.

This clone appeared a single time. The chain is built from TRBV6-6 and TRBJ2-5; TRBD1 matches 7 bases. The V gene end was trimmed by 3 bases and the J gene end by 3 bases; junction bases not matched to a gene: 4. CDR3 length: 14 residues. Germline V lookup: CDR1 MNHNY, CDR2 SVGAGI (reference sequence). CDR3 sequence (DNA): TGTGCCAGCAGTTATCTCGGGACAGAAGAGACCCAGTACTTC. This sequence encodes CASSYLGTEETQYF.

This chain's CDR3 is CASSYSTGQVYEQYF. The CDR3 DNA follows: TGTGCCAGCAGTTACTCGACGGGACAGGTCTACGAGCAGTACTTC. The V gene is TRBV6-6, the J gene TRBJ2-7; 8 positions match TRBD1. This CDR3 is 15 amino acids long. The germline V gene has CDR1 MNHNY and CDR2 SVGAGI (reference sequence). V was clipped by 0 bases and J by 3 bases; unmatched bases: 4.

This clone appeared a single time. The chain carries TRBV6-1 and TRBJ2-7; maybe TRBD2 (5 bases). The CDR3 is made up of 14 amino acids. V lost 4 bases to trimming and J lost 4 bases, with 14 bases between them. Germline V gives CDR1 MNHNS, CDR2 SASEGT. The CDR3: CASSGGYNLYEQYF. The CDR3 DNA reads TGTGCCAGCAGTGGAGGGTATAATTTGTACGAGCAGTACTTC.

This clone has just a few counts. The CDR3 DNA follows: TGTGCCAGCAGCTTTTCAGGGGGCTATGAGCAGTTCTTC. This codes for CASSFSGGYEQFF. This chain joins TRBV7-3 and TRBJ2-1; 8 bases agree with TRBD1. This CDR3 has 13 residues. Germline lookup yields CDR1 SGHTA and CDR2 FQGTGA. V gave up 3 bases and J gave up 8 bases; unmatched junction bases: 3.

The V call is TRBV11-2, the J call TRBJ1-1; D gene unclear. The CDR3 totals 13 residues. The V gene's germline CDR1 is SGHAT and CDR2 FQNNGV. Between the trimmed V and J ends, which lost 2 bases and 2 bases, there was a span of 6 bases. The CDR3 loop reads CASSLLINTEAFF. Here the CDR3 DNA reads TGTGCCAGCAGCTTACTAATAAACACTGAAGCTTTCTTT. Full variable domain (outside the CDR3, taken from reference TRBV11-2 and TRBJ1-1): EAGVAQSPRYKIIEKRQSVAFWCNPISGHATLYWYQQILGQGPKLLIQFQNNGVVDDSQLPKDRFSAERLKGVDSTLKIQPAKLEDSAVYLCASSLLINTEAFFGQGTRLTVV.

This clone was counted between two and nine times. This chain connects TRBV10-3 to TRBJ1-4; D unclear. The ends were cut back, 6 bases at V and 7 bases at J, with 18 bases in the middle. The CDR3 is 15 amino acids. Germline values: CDR1 ENHRY, CDR2 SYGVKD. CDR3 in amino acids: CAISEEGAPSEKLFF. The CDR3 nucleotides are TGTGCCATCAGCGAGGAAGGTGCACCCTCTGAAAAACTGTTTTTT.

The chain combines TRBV5-6 with TRBJ1-2; D is possibly TRBD1 (6 bases). The V and J ends lost 7 bases and 4 bases respectively, with 17 bases between them. Per the germline V gene, CDR1 is SGHDT and CDR2 is YYEEEE. The CDR3 runs to 14 residues. CDR3 in amino acids: CASGEQGNGYGYTF. DNA of the CDR3: TGTGCCAGCGGGGAACAGGGTAATGGCTATGGCTACACCTTC.

V usage is TRBV5-6 and J usage is TRBJ1-2, with D perhaps matching TRBD1 (6 bases). Per the germline V gene, CDR1 is SGHDT and CDR2 is YYEEEE. V was clipped by 2 bases and J by 8 bases, with 13 bases between them. CDR3 length equals 13 residues. This chain's CDR3 is CASSFMGAGGYTF. In nucleotides, the CDR3 is TGTGCCAGCAGCTTCATGGGGGCTGGAGGCTACACCTTC.

Remarks on this clone: In the same sample, other DNA sequences code for this CDR3. The chain carries TRBV19 and TRBJ1-1; unclear D gene. In germline, CDR1 is LNHDA, CDR2 SQIVND (reference sequence). The CDR3 covers 13 residues. The V and J ends lost 2 bases and 1 base respectively, with 5 bases between them. Written as DNA, the CDR3 is TGTGCCAGTAGTATATCGGGGAACACTGAAGCTTTCTTT. This sequence encodes CASSISGNTEAFF.

For this clone: Relative to the germline gene, one junction end is altered; a read error may explain this. The chain carries TRBV6-4 and TRBJ2-1; D not certain. There are 16 residues in the CDR3. CDR1 is MRHNA, CDR2 SNTAGT, per germline. The CDR3 nucleotides are TGTGCCATCAGTCCTCGTTGGGATCCCCCTTACAATGAGCAGTTCTTC. It specifies CAISPRWDPPYNEQFF.

The chain is built from TRBV5-1 and TRBJ2-1; 12 bases agree with TRBD2. Losses at the gene ends were 4 bases for V and 4 bases for J; bases not matched to a gene: 9. The CDR3 spans 17 residues. Per the germline V gene, CDR1 is SGHRS and CDR2 is YFSETQ. The CDR3 sequence is CASSIGLAGTEYNEQFF. CDR3 coding DNA: TGCGCCAGCAGCATAGGACTAGCGGGAACCGAATACAATGAGCAGTTCTTC.

V usage is TRBV7-9 and J usage is TRBJ1-2; D call uncertain. Germline values: CDR1 SEHNR, CDR2 FQNEAQ (reference sequence). Trimming left V 1 base short and J 3 bases short, with 12 bases between. The CDR3 has 15 amino acids. CDR3: CASSLGVGSHYGYTF. CDR3 coding DNA: TGTGCCAGCAGCTTAGGGGTGGGTTCCCACTATGGCTACACCTTC.

Only one count was recorded for this clone. The rearrangement joins TRBV7-9 to TRBJ2-2, with 7 bases lining up with TRBD2. V lost 5 bases and J lost 6; bases outside the gene matches: 9. Germline CDR1 SEHNR, CDR2 FQNEAQ (reference sequence). This CDR3 contains 15 residues. CDR3 sequence reads: CASSKQSGLPGELFF. The CDR3 nucleotides read TGTGCCAGCAGCAAACAATCGGGACTACCCGGGGAGCTGTTTTTT.

V gene TRBV28 combines with J gene TRBJ2-1; D is undetermined. V was clipped by 6 bases and J by 2 bases, with 14 bases between them. CDR1 and CDR2 (germline): MDHEN, SYDVKM. The CDR3 has 15 amino acids. The CDR3 protein is CASSADGLTYNEQFF. The CDR3 DNA reads as TGTGCCAGCAGCGCCGATGGCCTCACCTACAATGAGCAGTTCTTC.

V usage is TRBV5-1 and J usage is TRBJ2-7; D is ambiguous. Trimming took 0 bases from V and 4 from J, leaving 8 bases between them. The CDR3 is 13 residues long. The V gene's germline CDR1 is SGHRS and CDR2 YFSETQ. CDR3 amino acids: CASSLVADYEQYF. CDR3 nucleotides: TGCGCCAGCAGCTTGGTAGCAGATTACGAGCAGTACTTC.

The V call is TRBV9, the J call TRBJ2-7; 11 bases are a match to TRBD2. Germline CDR1 SGDLS, CDR2 YYNGEE. There are 16 residues in the CDR3. The junction had 5 bases not matched to a gene; V was cut back by 0 bases and J by 3 bases. The CDR3 protein is CASSVGTSGSYYEQYF. The DNA of the CDR3 is TGTGCCAGCAGCGTAGGGACTAGCGGGTCCTACTACGAGCAGTACTTC.

This chain links TRBV6-1 with TRBJ2-1, with 10 nucleotides matching TRBD2. Unmatched junction bases numbered 7, after V lost 1 base and J lost 7 bases. The CDR3 runs 16 residues. Germline V CDR1 and CDR2: MNHNS, SASEGT. The DNA for the CDR3 is TGTGCCAGCAGTGAAGGAGCGGGAGGGCTAAATAATGAGCAGTTCTTC. Amino acids: CASSEGAGGLNNEQFF.